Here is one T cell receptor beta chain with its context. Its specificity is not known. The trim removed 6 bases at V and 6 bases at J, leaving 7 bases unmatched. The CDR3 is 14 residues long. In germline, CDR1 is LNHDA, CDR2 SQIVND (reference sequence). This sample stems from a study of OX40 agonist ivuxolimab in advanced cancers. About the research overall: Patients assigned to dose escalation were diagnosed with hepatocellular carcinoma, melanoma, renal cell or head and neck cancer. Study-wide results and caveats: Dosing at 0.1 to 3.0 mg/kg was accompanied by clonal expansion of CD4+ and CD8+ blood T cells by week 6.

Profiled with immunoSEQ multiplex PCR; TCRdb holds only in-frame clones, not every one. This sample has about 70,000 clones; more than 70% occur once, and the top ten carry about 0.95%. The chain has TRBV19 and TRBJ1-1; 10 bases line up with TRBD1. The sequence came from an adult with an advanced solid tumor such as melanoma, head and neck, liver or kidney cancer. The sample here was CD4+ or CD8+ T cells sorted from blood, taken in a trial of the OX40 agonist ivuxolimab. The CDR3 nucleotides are TGTGCCAGTAGGGGGGGACAGGGGTGGTCTGAAGCTTTCTTT. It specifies CASRGGQGWSEAFF.